This T cell receptor (beta chain) was profiled in a study of cytomegalovirus exposure and HLA in healthy donors. Findings and caveats of the study: Presence/absence analyses supposed approximately even sequencing depth among donors. Most TCRs appeared rarely, but some public TCRs recurred in many donors.

The CDR3 has 14 amino acids. V was pared by 8 bases and J by 2 bases, with 4 bases of the junction left unmatched. CDR1 is MNHEY and CDR2 is SVGAGI in the germline V gene. For this clone: Its antigen remains unidentified.

This PCR relied on a set of 60 Vbeta primers and 13 Jbeta primers. Produced via immunoSEQ multiplex PCR; TCRdb's table is partial and in-frame only. The repertoire has roughly 180,000 clones, around four fifths of them found once; the top ten carry roughly 1.3%. The chain recombines TRBV6-5 with TRBJ2-1; 9 bases fit TRBD2. The sequenced sample was PBMCs. This clonotype originated in a young man in good health and CMV-seronegative. CDR3 in amino acids: CASGGGGAYNEQFF. CDR3 sequence (DNA): TGTGCCAGCGGGGGCGGGGGGGCCTACAATGAGCAGTTCTTC.